The rows below give T cell receptor beta chains drawn from one sample of a study of cytomegalovirus exposure and HLA in healthy donors. This table comes from immunoSEQ multiplex PCR, and its TCRdb copy is limited to in-frame clones, with some not included. The sample has 100,000 to 140,000 clones, over 65% seen once. Sample: PBMCs. The receptors here all came from a middle-aged woman in good health and CMV-seropositive. CDR3s include the opening cysteine and the closing phenylalanine or tryptophan. A D gene is named only where the DNA matches it firmly. The size entry is marked missing in some rows and otherwise reads once, few, many or a size class.

>-|-|TRBV7-9|TRBJ2-3
CASSFGGTDTQYF
TGTGCCAGCAGCTTCGGGGGCACAGATACGCAGTATTTT
>TRBD2|-|TRBV4-3|TRBJ2-1
CASSQEPGGYNEQFF
TGCGCCAGCAGCCAAGAACCGGGGGGGTACAATGAGCAGTTCTTC
>-|-|TRBV5-8|TRBJ1-5
CASSGGEWGQPQHF
TGTGCCAGCAGCGGGGGGGAGTGGGGTCAGCCCCAGCATTTT
>TRBD2|-|TRBV9|TRBJ2-5
CASSTAGGLHETQYF
TGTGCCAGCAGCACGGCGGGGGGGCTTCATGAGACCCAGTACTTC
>-|-|TRBV2|TRBJ1-2
CASTLGGAKYGYTF
TGTGCCAGCACTTTGGGGGGGGCAAAATATGGCTACACCTTC
>TRBD1|-|TRBV27|TRBJ1-2
CASSSGQGNYGYTF
TGTGCCAGCAGTTCGGGACAGGGGAACTATGGCTACACCTTC
>-|-|TRBV5-1|TRBJ1-5
CASSLSPGASGQPQHF
TGCGCCAGCAGCTTGTCGCCAGGGGCGTCGGGTCAGCCCCAGCATTTT
>TRBD1|-|TRBV5-5|TRBJ2-1
CASSLGQGANEQFF
TGTGCCAGCAGCTTGGGACAGGGGGCCAATGAGCAGTTCTTC
>-|-|TRBV30|TRBJ2-1
CAWSVISTGGGQFF
TGTGCCTGGAGTGTAATTTCGACGGGGGGCGGGCAGTTCTTC
>-|-|TRBV19|TRBJ2-5
CASSPRVTPETQYF
TGTGCCAGTAGTCCCCGGGTCACCCCAGAGACCCAGTACTTC
>-|-|TRBV18|TRBJ2-7
CASSQGLVGSYEQYF
TGTGCCAGCTCCCAGGGGCTAGTGGGTTCCTACGAGCAGTACTTC
>-|-|TRBV19|TRBJ1-6
CASTSSGQPIGPLHF
TGTGCCAGTACAAGTTCCGGACAGCCTATAGGACCCCTCCACTTT
>-|once|TRBV6-1|TRBJ1-2
CASSLDSNYGYTF
TGTGCCAGCAGTCTGGACAGCAACTATGGCTACACCTTC
>-|-|TRBV7-8|TRBJ2-5
CAGSELGVGETQYF
TGTGCCGGCAGCGAACTCGGGGTGGGGGAGACCCAGTACTTC
>TRBD1|once|TRBV19|TRBJ1-1
CGAGGVNTEAFF
TGTGGGGCAGGGGGCGTGAACACTGAAGCTTTCTTT
>-|few|TRBV7-9|TRBJ2-7
CASSSMDSPYF
TGTGCCAGCAGCTCCATGGACAGTCCGTACTTC
>-|-|TRBV30|TRBJ1-1
CAWNSGPWAFF
TGTGCCTGGAACTCAGGTCCATGGGCTTTCTTT
>TRBD1|-|TRBV4-1|TRBJ1-4
CASSLQGAREKLFF
TGCGCCAGCAGCCTCCAGGGGGCGCGTGAAAAACTGTTTTTT
>-|-|TRBV5-1|TRBJ1-1
CASSLVLGGEAEAFF
TGCGCCAGCAGCTTGGTTTTGGGGGGGGAGGCTGAAGCTTTCTTT
>TRBD1|-|TRBV5-8|TRBJ2-7
CASSQGQTYEQYF
TGTGCCAGCAGCCAGGGACAGACCTACGAGCAGTACTTC
>-|-|TRBV9|TRBJ2-1
CASSVGGRVGNEQFF
TGTGCCAGCAGCGTAGGGGGGCGGGTGGGCAATGAGCAGTTCTTC
>TRBD1|-|TRBV9|TRBJ2-1
CASSVDRDLGNEQFF
TGTGCCAGCAGCGTCGACAGGGATCTAGGGAATGAGCAGTTCTTC
>TRBD2|-|TRBV5-1|TRBJ2-1
CASSFRLGGGYNEQFF
TGCGCCAGCAGCTTCAGACTGGGGGGGGGATACAATGAGCAGTTCTTC
>-|-|TRBV6-1|TRBJ1-1
CASSVDRNTEAFF
TGTGCCAGCAGTGTGGACAGGAACACTGAAGCTTTCTTT
>-|-|TRBV29-1|TRBJ2-1
CSGKDAPGGEQFF
TGCAGCGGCAAGGACGCGCCCGGGGGTGAGCAGTTCTTC
>TRBD1|once|TRBV30|TRBJ1-1
CAWSPRDRLLNTEAFF
TGTGCCTGGAGTCCACGGGACAGATTATTGAACACTGAAGCTTTCTTT
>-|few|TRBV7-2|TRBJ1-1
CASSLEDRGEAFF
TGTGCCAGCAGCTTAGAGGACCGGGGTGAAGCTTTCTTT
>TRBD1|-|TRBV30|TRBJ1-2
CAWSGGTGGVYYGYTF
TGTGCCTGGAGTGGAGGGACAGGGGGCGTATACTATGGCTACACCTTC
>TRBD2|-|TRBV10-3|TRBJ2-5
CAISRRPGASGQETQYF
TGTGCCATCAGTCGCCGCCCCGGGGCTAGCGGCCAAGAGACCCAGTACTTC
>TRBD1|-|TRBV9|TRBJ1-2
CASSLSTGQGDGYTF
TGTGCCAGCAGCCTCTCAACAGGACAGGGGGATGGCTACACCTTC
>-|-|TRBV5-1|TRBJ2-7
CASSPMTGSYEQYF
TGCGCCAGCAGCCCTATGACTGGTTCCTACGAGCAGTACTTC
>-|-|TRBV10-1|TRBJ2-7
CASSVGLQREQYF
TGCGCCAGCAGTGTGGGGCTTCAGAGAGAGCAGTACTTC
>-|once|TRBV5-6|TRBJ1-2
CASSSVRVLEGDYGYTF
TGTGCCAGCAGCTCCGTCCGGGTCCTTGAGGGCGACTATGGCTACACCTTC
>-|-|TRBV7-9|TRBJ1-4
CASSLQGGLGEKLFF
TGTGCCAGCAGTCTGCAAGGGGGATTAGGCGAAAAACTGTTTTTT
>TRBD1|many|TRBV5-1|TRBJ1-4
CASSEGTGMLEKLFF
TGCGCCAGCAGCGAGGGGACAGGGATGTTAGAAAAACTGTTTTTT
>TRBD2|-|TRBV19|TRBJ2-7
CASSIERGVLYEQYF
TGTGCCAGTAGTATAGAGCGGGGGGTCCTCTACGAGCAGTACTTC
>-|few|TRBV10-3|TRBJ1-1
CAISVSGAANTEAFF
TGTGCCATCAGTGTATCAGGGGCCGCCAACACTGAAGCTTTCTTT
>-|-|TRBV27|TRBJ2-7
CASRSYEQYF
TGTGCCAGTCGTTCCTACGAGCAGTACTTC
>TRBD2|-|TRBV5-1|TRBJ2-3
CASSQGLAGRDTQYF
TGCGCCAGCAGCCAAGGACTAGCGGGGCGAGATACGCAGTATTTT
>TRBD1|-|TRBV30|TRBJ2-2
CAWRFSGQGVTGELFF
TGTGCCTGGAGATTTTCAGGACAGGGCGTCACCGGGGAGCTGTTTTTT
>-|-|TRBV10-3|TRBJ1-1
CAISGAGAGTEAFF
TGTGCCATCAGTGGAGCGGGGGCGGGCACTGAAGCTTTCTTT
>-|-|TRBV30|TRBJ2-2
CAWSSGDTGELFF
TGTGCCTGGAGTTCGGGGGACACCGGGGAGCTGTTTTTT
>-|-|TRBV5-1|TRBJ2-7
CARGRGGGYEQYF
TGCGCCAGAGGAAGGGGGGGCGGGTACGAGCAGTACTTC
>-|-|TRBV7-9|TRBJ2-5
CASSLGQANQETQYF
TGTGCCAGCAGCTTAGGTCAAGCAAACCAAGAGACCCAGTACTTC